This T cell receptor (beta chain) was sequenced during a study of blood T cells in healthy people across ages. The study's findings and limits: Relative to aged donors, long-lived donors carried more naive CD4+ cells and displayed higher diversity.

A second about 7 to 11 cycle PCR used barcoded and J-beta primers. One entry per CDR3 protein, called by TCRdb with MiXCR from the 5' RACE reads. The profile shows about 280,000 distinct CDR3 sequences, 25% to 30% of them singletons. V lost 7 bases to trimming and J lost 0 bases, with 16 bases between them. The CDR3 has 16 residues. Comment on this clonotype: Its specificity is not known.

The sample was blood. J is TRBJ1-3 and V is TRBV12-3 or TRBV12-4; TRBD1 is a possible D gene (5 bases). The sequence was collected from a woman between 65 and 79 years old in good health. In nucleotides, the CDR3 is TGTGCCAGCACGGTCCCTCGGGGGATCTCTGGAAACACCATATATTTT. This sequence encodes CASTVPRGISGNTIYF.